This is a list of T cell receptor beta chains from one sample in a study of blood T cell repertoires in COVID-19. The method was immunoSEQ multiplex PCR; TCRdb's version includes in-frame clones alone and lacks a portion of them. This sample has around 96,000 clones; about 95% occur once, and the top ten carry 4% to 5.5%. The sample comprised peripheral blood. These receptors originate from a human donor with active COVID-19. The donor label of this sample is uncertain. CDR3s include the opening cysteine and the closing phenylalanine or tryptophan. A D gene is named only where the DNA matches it firmly. Some rows have no size entry. The others give once, few or many, or a class for an expanded clone.

>-|-|TRBV6-5|TRBJ2-6
CASSSGQTGANVLTF
TGTGCCAGCTCGTCCGGACAGACGGGGGCCAACGTCCTGACTTTC
>-|TRBD1|TRBV18|TRBJ1-5
CASSPTGVMGQPQHF
TGTGCCAGCTCACCGACAGGGGTAATGGGTCAGCCCCAGCATTTT
>-|TRBD2|TRBV5-1|TRBJ2-5
CASTPGVAGGPRETQYF
TGCGCCAGCACCCCCGGGGTAGCGGGGGGGCCACGAGAGACCCAGTACTTC
>-|-|TRBV11-2|TRBJ2-5
CASSLSGLGETQYF
TGTGCCAGCAGCTTATCAGGCCTTGGGGAGACCCAGTACTTC
>-|TRBD2|TRBV18|TRBJ2-3
CASSRKRLAGGTDTQYF
TGTGCCAGCTCAAGAAAACGACTAGCGGGGGGCACAGATACGCAGTATTTT
>-|TRBD1|TRBV14|TRBJ2-4
CASSQRTGGALAKNIQYF
TGTGCCAGCAGCCAAAGGACAGGGGGCGCGTTAGCCAAAAACATTCAGTACTTC
>-|-|TRBV28|TRBJ2-7
CASRPTTYEQYF
TGTGCCAGCAGACCGACAACCTACGAGCAGTACTTC
>-|-|TRBV5-1|TRBJ2-7
CASSLDGGAEQYF
TGCGCCAGCAGCTTGGATGGGGGGGCCGAGCAGTACTTC
>-|TRBD1|TRBV10-3|TRBJ2-7
CATGQASYEQYF
TGTGCCACCGGACAGGCTTCCTACGAGCAGTACTTC
>few|-|TRBV19|TRBJ1-2
CASSIATNYGYTF
TGTGCCAGTAGTATTGCGACTAACTATGGCTACACCTTC
>-|-|TRBV20-1|TRBJ1-1
CSATHDTEAFF
TGCAGTGCCACTCATGACACTGAAGCTTTCTTT
>-|TRBD2|TRBV7-6|TRBJ2-1
CASSPGLADYNEQFF
TGTGCCAGCAGCCCTGGACTAGCTGATTACAATGAGCAGTTCTTC
>-|TRBD2|TRBV29-1|TRBJ2-1
CSAETSGRGNEQFF
TGCAGCGCTGAGACTAGCGGGAGGGGAAATGAGCAGTTCTTC
>-|TRBD1|TRBV25-1|TRBJ2-7
CASSEWGQGGYEQYF
TGTGCCAGCAGTGAGTGGGGACAGGGGGGATACGAGCAGTACTTC
>-|-|TRBV27|TRBJ1-1
CASSLWGGITEAFF
TGTGCCAGCAGTTTATGGGGCGGTATCACTGAAGCTTTCTTT
>-|-|TRBV11-2|TRBJ2-7
CASSWRSPYEQYF
TGTGCCAGCAGTTGGAGGTCCCCCTACGAGCAGTACTTC